What follows describes a single T cell receptor (beta chain). This clonotype was observed a few times. This receptor's antigen is unknown. Base quality data are lacking; no much larger clone is found one base away. These data belong to a study of patients and donors after allogeneic stem cell transplantation (TCRdb year 2020). The library was prepared using RT-PCR. The reads were generated on a NextSeq 550. In TCRdb, the public reads were trimmed at Q25 with fastp and aligned with MiXCR, with productive beta chains retained. Rows are unified per CDR3 protein, each entry keeping the most common DNA and genes. The sample table lists 900,000 to 1,000,000 distinct CDR3 sequences, more than 15% of them with a count of one. The ten largest clones represent 6% of the sample. The V and J ends are trimmed by 3 bases and 2 bases, leaving 8 bases between them. The CDR3 runs 14 residues from the cysteine to the phenylalanine. The retained sequence is limited to the CDR3, 42 bases, with the frame set at the first base. CDR1 and CDR2 (SGHAT, FQNNGV) derive from the germline V gene.

The sequenced material came from blood, either unsorted or a sorted T cell fraction (not recorded which). The sequence is built from TRBV11-2 and TRBJ2-1; TRBD2 is perhaps the D gene, given 5 matching bases. This receptor was identified in a human donor who was either an allogeneic HSCT recipient or a stem cell or donor lymphocyte infusion donor (not recorded which). It is not recorded whose cells these are; they may come from a transplant donor. The CDR3 protein sequence reads: CASSFGDAYNEQFF. The bases read TGTGCCAGCAGCTTCGGGGATGCCTACAATGAGCAGTTCTTC.